Presented here are 26 T cell receptor beta chains from one specimen sequenced in a study of blood T cell repertoires in COVID-19. The table came from immunoSEQ multiplex PCR; TCRdb's copy has only in-frame clones and leaves some out. The profile shows approximately 28,000 clones, approximately 72% of them singletons. The material sequenced was peripheral blood. These receptors all come from a man between 60 and 75 years old with active or convalescent COVID-19.

This clone was seen a few times. The chain joins TRBV9 to TRBJ1-5, with D uncertain. The V gene lost 2 bases and the J gene lost 3 bases, with 12 bases spanning the gap. The CDR3 is 15 amino acids. CDR1 is SGDLS and CDR2 is YYNGEE in the germline V gene. The CDR3 DNA is TGTGCCAGCAGCGTGTACCCAGCGGACAATCAGCCCCAGCATTTT. It specifies CASSVYPADNQPQHF. The whole variable domain, remainder taken from reference TRBV9 and TRBJ1-5, is DSGVTQTPKHLITATGQRVTLRCSPRSGDLSVYWYQQSLDQGLQFLIQYYNGEERAKGNILERFSAQQFPDLHSELNLSSLELGDSALYFCASSVYPADNQPQHFGDGTRLSIL.

V gene TRBV7-2 combines with J gene TRBJ2-1, with 8 bases that match TRBD2. The germline gives CDR1 SGHTA, CDR2 FQGNSA. This CDR3 region has 14 residues. Unmatched junction bases numbered 8, after V lost 5 bases and J lost 8 bases. CDR3: CASSQSGTRDEQFF. CDR3 nucleotides: TGTGCCAGCAGCCAGTCGGGGACTAGGGATGAGCAGTTCTTC.

This chain connects TRBV28 to TRBJ1-1; D is perhaps TRBD1 (6 bases). V shed 2 bases and J shed 6 bases, with 7 bases lying between them. The CDR3 runs to 12 residues. Germline V gene lookup returns CDR1 MDHEN and CDR2 SYDVKM. The CDR3 reads CASSLRTAEAFF. The DNA for the CDR3 is TGTGCCAGCAGTTTAAGGACAGCTGAAGCTTTCTTT.

This clone came up a few times. The V call is TRBV6-6, the J call TRBJ1-2; TRBD1 is a possible D gene (5 bases). V gave up 4 bases and J gave up 2 bases, with 11 bases separating them. The CDR3 extends over 14 amino acids. Germline values: CDR1 MNHNY, CDR2 SVGAGI (reference sequence). The CDR3 sequence: CASSSLRQNYGYTF. The DNA of the CDR3 is TGTGCCAGCAGTTCCCTCAGACAGAACTATGGCTACACCTTC.

This clone was recorded a few times. The chain links TRBV19 to TRBJ1-2; possibly TRBD1 for D (6 bases). The CDR3 extends over 14 amino acids. Germline V gene data show CDR1 as LNHDA and CDR2 as SQIVND (reference sequence). The germline V and J ends were trimmed by 5 bases and 4 bases, with 14 bases remaining between them. DNA for the CDR3: TGTGCCAGTAGTCCAACACAGGGATCCTATGGCTACACCTTC. This translates into CASSPTQGSYGYTF.

The gene calls are TRBV10-3 and TRBJ2-7; D ambiguous. V lost 0 bases to trimming and J lost 4 bases, with 13 bases between them. This CDR3 has 15 residues. CDR1 ENHRY and CDR2 SYGVKD come from the germline V gene. In nucleotides, the CDR3 is TGTGCCATCAGTGAGTCGAGTTTAGCCGGGTACGAGCAGTACTTC. Amino acids: CAISESSLAGYEQYF.

This chain joins TRBV4-1 and TRBJ2-1; D remains unclear. Germline assignment: CDR1 MGHRA and CDR2 YSYEKL. Trimming took 1 base from V and 9 from J, leaving 22 bases between them. This CDR3 spans 17 amino acids. The CDR3 reads CASSQGSSVAGGGEQFF. CDR3 bases: TGCGCCAGCAGCCAAGGTTCGTCGGTAGCCGGCGGCGGTGAGCAGTTCTTC.

The chain combines TRBV6-6 with TRBJ1-2; D gene uncertain. The germline V and J ends were trimmed by 7 bases and 3 bases, with 15 bases remaining between them. This CDR3 is built from 14 residues. Germline V gives CDR1 MNHNY, CDR2 SVGAGI (reference sequence). Written as DNA, the CDR3 is TGTGCCAGCACCCAGAGAGTGGACTACTATGGCTACACCTTC. It specifies CASTQRVDYYGYTF.

The chain combines TRBV30 with TRBJ1-2; 7 positions agree with TRBD1. Unmatched junction bases numbered 17, after V lost 2 bases and J lost 8 bases. Per the germline V gene, CDR1 is GTSNPN and CDR2 is SVGIG (reference sequence). CDR3 length: 16 residues. The CDR3 sequence: CAWSKWGDSLSEGYTF. CDR3 sequence (DNA): TGTGCCTGGAGTAAGTGGGGGGACAGCCTTTCGGAGGGCTACACCTTC.

V gene TRBV27 combines with J gene TRBJ2-1, with TRBD2 matching 7 bases. J was trimmed by 0 bases and V by 1 base; bases with no gene match: 6. The CDR3 spans 17 residues. The germline gives CDR1 MNHEY, CDR2 SMNVEV (reference sequence). The CDR3 protein is CASSLYPAGSSYNEQFF. The CDR3 region has the DNA TGTGCCAGCAGTTTATATCCAGCGGGGAGCTCCTACAATGAGCAGTTCTTC.

This clone occurred a few times. The CDR3 bases are TGTGCCAGCAGCGACGGTGGACTAGTCACAGATACGCAGTATTTT. It specifies CASSDGGLVTDTQYF. J is TRBJ2-3 and V is TRBV2; 7 nucleotides align to TRBD2. The CDR3 covers 15 residues. CDR1 SNHLY and CDR2 FYNNEI come from the germline V gene. The junction had 8 bases not matched to a gene; V was cut back by 6 bases and J by 2 bases.

The V call is TRBV19, the J call TRBJ1-1; 7 nucleotides align to TRBD1. Germline CDR1 LNHDA, CDR2 SQIVND (reference sequence). V lost 4 bases to trimming and J lost 5 bases; unmatched junction nucleotides: 7. The CDR3 spans 14 residues. The CDR3 DNA reads as TGTGCCAGTAGTACCCCACAGGGGAGAACTGAAGCTTTCTTT. Its translation: CASSTPQGRTEAFF.

The CDR3 spells CASSQYRGNEQFF. The DNA for the CDR3 is TGCGCCAGCAGCCAATACAGGGGCAATGAGCAGTTCTTC. The chain has TRBV4-1 and TRBJ2-1; 7 bases map to TRBD1. This CDR3 comprises 13 residues. The V segment lost 2 bases and the J segment 6 bases; nucleotides outside the gene matches: 1. Germline CDR1 reads MGHRA; CDR2 reads YSYEKL.

This chain joins TRBV19 and TRBJ2-7; no reliable D call. Trimming stripped 4 bases from V and 2 bases from J, with 6 bases between. This CDR3 spans 12 amino acids. Germline values: CDR1 LNHDA, CDR2 SQIVND (reference sequence). CDR3 bases: TGTGCCAGTAGTACGGGTACCTACGAGCAGTACTTC. Translating it yields CASSTGTYEQYF.

This clone was counted between two and nine times. The rearrangement links TRBV5-4 to TRBJ1-2, with TRBD1 identical over 7 bases. V dropped 4 bases and J dropped 1; count of bases not matched to a gene: 7. The CDR3 sequence is 15 residues long. CDR1 is SGHNT and CDR2 is YYREEE in the germline V gene (reference sequence). CDR3: CASSQGQPDNYGYTF. The CDR3 DNA sequence: TGTGCCAGCAGCCAGGGACAGCCAGATAACTATGGCTACACCTTC.

CDR3 nucleotide sequence: TGTGCCAGCAGCTTGGGCCTCAACTATGGCTACACCTTC. It codes for CASSLGLNYGYTF. The chain recombines TRBV7-6 with TRBJ1-2; D not resolved. The ends were cut back, 3 bases at V and 2 bases at J, with 7 bases in the middle. The CDR3 sequence is 13 residues long. CDR1 SGHVS and CDR2 FNYEAQ come from the germline V gene.

The chain carries TRBV6-5 and TRBJ2-7; TRBD1 matches 7 bases. The CDR3 covers 13 residues. V lost 6 bases, J lost 3 bases, and 5 bases stayed unmatched. CDR1 MNHEY and CDR2 SVGAGI come from the germline V gene. The CDR3 here is CASSGQVLYEQYF. CDR3 DNA sequence: TGTGCCAGCAGCGGACAGGTTCTCTACGAGCAGTACTTC.

This clone was seen only a few times. The rearrangement joins TRBV5-4 to TRBJ2-7; 9 bases agree with TRBD1. CDR1 is SGHNT, CDR2 YYREEE, per germline (reference sequence). The V and J ends lost 3 bases and 2 bases, in that order; junction bases with no gene match: 9. This CDR3 is 16 amino acids long. This chain's CDR3 is CASSSYDRGSTYEQYF. The DNA for the CDR3 is TGTGCCAGCAGCTCCTATGACAGGGGGAGTACCTACGAGCAGTACTTC.

The V gene is TRBV29-1, the J gene TRBJ2-5; 10 bases match TRBD1. The CDR3 loop spans 12 amino acids. Per germline, CDR1 SQVTM and CDR2 ANQGSEA. V lost 7 bases and J lost 4; bases outside the gene matches: 3. The CDR3, as DNA: TGCAGCGCCTGGACAGGGGGAGAGACCCAGTACTTC. Protein: CSAWTGGETQYF. The variable domain in full, with the rest retrieved from reference TRBV29-1 and TRBJ2-5, is SAVISQKPSRDICQRGTSLTIQCQVDSQVTMMFWYRQQPGQSLTLIATANQGSEATYESGFVIDKFPISRPNLTFSTLTVSNMSPEDSSIYLCSAWTGGETQYFGPGTRLLVL.

Details on this clone: Its ends do not fully match the called genes, so a read error is possible. The chain couples TRBV7-7 to TRBJ2-5, with a tentative D call TRBD1 (6 bases). Germline V gene lookup returns CDR1 SSHAT and CDR2 FNYEAQ (reference sequence). This CDR3 comprises 13 residues. The CDR3 sequence is CASSSGQQETQYF. The CDR3 coding sequence is TGTGCTAGCAGCTCCGGACAGCAAGAGACCCAGTACTTC.

The CDR3, as DNA: TGTGCCAGCAGTTACTCGAGTCTTTCCTATGGCTACACCTTC. It specifies CASSYSSLSYGYTF. The rearrangement joins TRBV6-5 to TRBJ1-2, with D hard to call. Germline CDR1 is MNHEY and CDR2 is SVGAGI. CDR3 size: 14 residues. The ends were cut back, 0 bases at V and 4 bases at J, with 9 bases in the middle.

V usage is TRBV3-1 (or the pseudogene TRBV3-2) and J usage is TRBJ2-3, with 10 bases matching TRBD2. This CDR3 is 16 amino acids long. Germline V gene sequence: CDR1 LGHDT, CDR2 YNNKEL (reference sequence). The ends lost 1 base at V and 1 base at J; junction bases unmatched: 2. The CDR3 protein is CASSQASGGGTDTQYF. As DNA, the CDR3 is TGTGCCAGCAGCCAAGCCAGCGGGGGGGGCACAGATACGCAGTATTTT.

The chain employs TRBV5-5 and TRBJ2-1; TRBD1 aligns across 8 bases. In germline, CDR1 is SGHKS, CDR2 YYEKEE (reference sequence). V gave up 1 base and J gave up 2 bases; unmatched junction bases: 8. The CDR3 consists of 17 residues. CDR3 nucleotides: TGTGCCAGCAGCTTGCAGGGGGCGATTTGGGCCTACAATGAGCAGTTCTTC. This codes for CASSLQGAIWAYNEQFF.

This chain links TRBV21-1 with TRBJ2-6; the table's D call TRBD1 went unverified against the DNA. TRBV21-1 is a documented pseudogene. The CDR3 has 19 residues. This CDR3 is CASSKRPGQGFAGANVLTF. The CDR3 DNA follows: TGTGCCAGCAGCAAAAGACCGGGACAGGGGTTCGCTGGGGCCAACGTCCTGACTTTC.

J is TRBJ2-1 and V is TRBV15; 11 nucleotides agree with TRBD2. Germline CDR1 is LNHNV and CDR2 is YYDKDF (reference sequence). Germline trimming cut 3 bases from V and 3 bases from J; bases unmatched to any gene: 4. The CDR3 totals 16 residues. CDR3 sequence (DNA): TGTGCCACCAGCAGGGGGGGGACTAGCGGCTACAATGAGCAGTTCTTC. Encoded protein: CATSRGGTSGYNEQFF.

The chain joins TRBV5-1 to TRBJ2-3; 11 bases are shared with TRBD2. CDR1 and CDR2 from the germline V gene are SGHRS and YFSETQ. Trimming cost V 0 bases and J 8 bases; bases outside gene matches: 11. The CDR3 is made up of 17 amino acids. Written as DNA, the CDR3 is TGCGCCAGCAGCTTGGAAGGTAGCGGGGGGGCCTTGGGTACGCAGTATTTT. Translated, it gives CASSLEGSGGALGTQYF. Combining the CDR3 with reference TRBV5-1 and TRBJ2-3 gives the whole variable domain KAGVTQTPRYLIKTRGQQVTLSCSPISGHRSVSWYQQTPGQGLQFLFEYFSETQRNKGNFPGRFSGRQFSNSRSEMNVSTLELGDSALYLCASSLEGSGGALGTQYFGPGTRLTVL.